Below are 13 T cell receptor beta chains sequenced from a single sample in a study of CD8 T cells in Susac syndrome. RNA in amounts of roughly 0.5 to 1 ug was reverse transcribed with random hexamers. TCRdb re-derived calls from the immunoSEQ multiplex PCR reads in MiXCR, one entry per CDR3 protein. The table lists about 140,000 distinct CDR3 sequences, 94% of them singletons. The sequenced material came from CD8+ T cells from PBMCs. All receptors derive from a human donor in good health.

CDR3 protein: CASSWTSESTDTQYF. The CDR3 nucleotides are TGTGCCAGCTCCTGGACTAGCGAAAGCACAGATACGCAGTATTTT. V usage is TRBV2 and J usage is TRBJ2-3; 9 bases line up with TRBD2. The CDR3 sequence is 15 residues long. Germline CDR1 and CDR2: SNHLY and FYNNEI. The trim removed 8 bases at V and 0 bases at J, leaving 6 bases unmatched.

DNA for the CDR3: TGCAGCGTCGGACAGGGGAACGAGCAGTACTTC. Encoded protein: CSVGQGNEQYF. The chain is built from TRBV29-1 and TRBJ2-7; TRBD1 matches at 9 bases. Losses at the gene ends were 6 bases for V and 5 bases for J; bases not matched to a gene: 2. The CDR3 runs to 11 residues. Germline-derived CDR1 and CDR2 are SQVTM and ANQGSEA.

The rearrangement uses TRBV4-3 and TRBJ2-3, with D unresolved. Germline lookup yields CDR1 LGHNA and CDR2 YSLEER. There are 12 residues in the CDR3. The V and J ends lost 0 bases and 7 bases respectively, with 5 bases between them. CDR3 sequence (DNA): TGCGCCAGCAGCCAAGAGGGGAATACGCAGTATTTT. Translated, it gives CASSQEGNTQYF.

V usage is TRBV27 and J usage is TRBJ1-1; tentatively, D is TRBD1 (5 bases). The CDR3 is 16 residues long. From germline, CDR1 is MNHEY and CDR2 SMNVEV (reference sequence). V was cut by 0 bases and J by 2 bases, with 13 bases left in between. The CDR3 sequence: CASSLSPPWGNTEAFF. The CDR3 DNA is TGTGCCAGCAGTTTATCGCCCCCCTGGGGCAACACTGAAGCTTTCTTT.

This clonotype was detected only once. The chain has TRBV20-1 and TRBJ2-5; 11 nucleotides align to TRBD2. V shed 1 base and J 4 bases; nucleotides not matched to a gene: 8. Per the germline V gene, CDR1 is DFQATT and CDR2 is SNEGSKA (reference sequence). This CDR3 is 16 amino acids long. The CDR3 DNA follows: TGCAGTGCTAGAGTTCTTAGCGGGAGGGCCGGAGAGACCCAGTACTTC. Translation gives CSARVLSGRAGETQYF.

The chain uses TRBV20-1 and TRBJ2-7, with 8 bases that match TRBD1. There are 10 residues in the CDR3. The J segment lost 11 bases and the V segment lost 6 bases, leaving 6 bases of the junction unmatched. CDR1 is DFQATT and CDR2 is SNEGSKA in the germline V gene (reference sequence). CDR3 in DNA: TGCAGTGCCCTAACAGGGGGAGAGTACTTC. It encodes CSALTGGEYF.

This clonotype has only one observation. This chain connects TRBV30 to TRBJ2-5, with 10 bases identical to TRBD1. V gave up 3 bases and J gave up 1 base; unmatched junction bases: 2. The CDR3 covers 14 residues. CDR1 and CDR2 (germline): GTSNPN, SVGIG (reference sequence). Written as DNA, the CDR3 is TGTGCCTGGAGGGGACAGGGGCTCCAAGAGACCCAGTACTTC. It codes for CAWRGQGLQETQYF.

This clonotype was recorded a few times. V is TRBV3-1 and J is TRBJ2-1; 9 bases are shared with TRBD2. CDR3 size: 15 residues. CDR1 and CDR2 (germline): LGHDT, YNNKEL (reference sequence). The V gene end was trimmed by 4 bases and the J gene end by 3 bases; junction bases not matched to a gene: 4. CDR3 region: CASSLSGSDYNEQFF. CDR3 nucleotide sequence: TGTGCCAGCAGCCTTAGCGGGAGCGACTACAATGAGCAGTTCTTC.

A few counts support this clonotype. This rearrangement joins TRBV5-6 to TRBJ2-1; 14 bases are a match to TRBD2. Per the germline V gene, CDR1 is SGHDT and CDR2 is YYEEEE. V was clipped by 3 bases and J by 3 bases; unmatched bases: 2. The CDR3 is 16 amino acids. The CDR3 protein is CASSSGTSGSYNEQFF. As DNA, the CDR3 is TGTGCCAGCAGCTCCGGGACTAGCGGGAGCTACAATGAGCAGTTCTTC.

The table lists this clonotype with a count of one. The chain is built from TRBV29-1 and TRBJ1-1; D gene ambiguous. The CDR3 runs to 12 residues. Germline V CDR1 and CDR2: SQVTM, ANQGSEA. The V gene lost 4 bases and the J gene lost 3 bases, with 9 bases spanning the gap. This CDR3 reads CSVVGWDTEAFF. In DNA, the CDR3 is TGCAGCGTTGTGGGGTGGGACACTGAAGCTTTCTTT.

The chain carries TRBV18 and TRBJ2-7; D may be TRBD1 (6 bases). The CDR3 runs to 15 residues. Per the germline V gene, CDR1 is KGHSH and CDR2 is LQKENI. Trimming pared 2 bases from V and 3 bases from J, leaving 14 bases between. CDR3 residues: CASSPTGYPNYEQYF. The CDR3 DNA reads TGTGCCAGCTCACCAACAGGGTACCCCAACTACGAGCAGTACTTC.

The chain carries TRBV27 and TRBJ2-5; 8 bases fit TRBD1. Germline values: CDR1 MNHEY, CDR2 SMNVEV (reference sequence). This CDR3 is built from 16 residues. V shed 5 bases and J 2 bases; nucleotides not matched to a gene: 10. CDR3 sequence: CASSLPQGVFQETQYF. The CDR3 DNA sequence: TGTGCCAGCAGTCTCCCACAGGGGGTGTTTCAAGAGACCCAGTACTTC.

V usage is TRBV7-9 and J usage is TRBJ1-4, with D tentatively TRBD1 (5 bases). CDR3 length equals 14 residues. Deletions cut 1 base from V and 6 bases from J, with 9 bases between. Germline V CDR1 and CDR2: SEHNR, FQNEAQ (reference sequence). DNA of the CDR3: TGTGCCAGCAGCTTAGAGGGGAGCGATGAAAAACTGTTTTTT. It yields the protein CASSLEGSDEKLFF. Using reference TRBV7-9 and TRBJ1-4 for the parts outside the CDR3, the full variable domain is DTGVSQNPRHKITKRGQNVTFRCDPISEHNRLYWYRQTLGQGPEFLTYFQNEAQLEKSRLLSDRFSAERPKGSFSTLEIQRTEQGDSAMYLCASSLEGSDEKLFFGSGTQLSVL.